This passage covers 17 T cell receptor beta chains from one sample sequenced in a study of OX40 agonist ivuxolimab in advanced cancers. Measured with immunoSEQ multiplex PCR; TCRdb has only the in-frame clones, and not every one. Of about 65,000 clones detected, about four fifths appear once; the ten largest clones hold approximately 2%. The specimen comprised CD4+ or CD8+ T cells sorted from blood, sampled in a trial of the OX40 agonist ivuxolimab. These receptors were obtained from an adult with an advanced solid tumor such as melanoma, head and neck, liver or kidney cancer.

CDR3 coding DNA: TGCAGCGTTGGGGGGACTAGCGGGATTAGCACAGATACGCAGTATTTT. Its protein product is CSVGGTSGISTDTQYF. The rearrangement links TRBV29-1 to TRBJ2-3; 13 bases match TRBD2. The J segment lost 0 bases and the V segment lost 4 bases, leaving 4 bases of the junction unmatched. CDR1 SQVTM and CDR2 ANQGSEA come from the germline V gene. CDR3 length equals 16 residues.

This clone was seen more than once but under ten times. In nucleotides, the CDR3 is TGTGCCAGCAGTTACTGCCCCTACGAGCAGTACGTC. Translating gives CASSYCPYEQYV. The chain recombines TRBV6-5 with TRBJ2-7; D gene unclear. V dropped 1 base and J dropped 2 bases, with 3 bases sitting between them. Germline V lookup: CDR1 MNHEY, CDR2 SVGAGI. The CDR3 has 12 residues.

The chain carries TRBV7-3 and TRBJ1-2; D is unresolved. The V and J ends lost 5 bases and 0 bases respectively, with 10 bases between them. There are 14 residues in the CDR3. Germline V CDR1 and CDR2: SGHTA, FQGTGA. CDR3 loop: CASSPAGTNYGYTF. The DNA of the CDR3 is TGTGCCAGCAGCCCCGCCGGGACTAACTATGGCTACACCTTC.

The rearrangement links TRBV7-9 to TRBJ1-1; D unclear. Deletions cut 5 bases from V and 3 bases from J, with 10 bases between. CDR1 and CDR2 from the germline V gene are SEHNR and FQNEAQ (reference sequence). The CDR3 is 13 amino acids. The CDR3 reads CASSQIRDTEAFF. CDR3 sequence (DNA): TGTGCCAGCAGCCAAATTAGGGACACTGAAGCTTTCTTT.

This clone was seen once. The same CDR3 arises from other DNA sequences in this sample as well. V gene TRBV7-9 combines with J gene TRBJ1-4, with no clear D. The CDR3 contains 12 residues. Trimming pared 1 base from V and 6 bases from J, leaving 3 bases between. The germline CDR1 and CDR2 sequences are SEHNR and FQNEAQ (reference sequence). The CDR3 coding sequence is TGTGCCAGCAGCTTAGGGGATGAAAAACTGTTTTTT. Translation gives CASSLGDEKLFF. Combining the CDR3 with reference TRBV7-9 and TRBJ1-4 gives the whole variable domain DTGVSQNPRHKITKRGQNVTFRCDPISEHNRLYWYRQTLGQGPEFLTYFQNEAQLEKSRLLSDRFSAERPKGSFSTLEIQRTEQGDSAMYLCASSLGDEKLFFGSGTQLSVL.

The chain combines TRBV6-1 with TRBJ2-1; 8 bases align to TRBD2. The V segment lost 2 bases and the J segment 3 bases; nucleotides outside the gene matches: 3. The CDR3 sequence is 15 residues long. Germline V gene data show CDR1 as MNHNS and CDR2 as SASEGT. The CDR3: CASSELSGSYNEQFF. The CDR3 DNA follows: TGTGCCAGCAGTGAACTCAGCGGGAGCTACAATGAGCAGTTCTTC.

The chain has TRBV19 and TRBJ2-3; unclear D gene. This CDR3 region has 14 residues. CDR1 and CDR2 (germline): LNHDA, SQIVND (reference sequence). Trimming shortened V by 5 bases and J by 3 bases, and 12 bases separated the two germline ends. The CDR3 is CASSSLYVTDTQYF. In nucleotides, the CDR3 is TGTGCCAGTAGTTCTCTCTATGTGACAGATACGCAGTATTTT.

CDR3 region: CASSRTRGVAGPNSYEQYV. CDR3 bases: TGTGCCAGCAGCCGGACTCGGGGGGTAGCGGGACCCAATTCCTACGAGCAGTACGTC. The rearrangement uses TRBV21-1 and TRBJ2-7; the table's D gene call, TRBD2, was not cross checked with the DNA. TRBV21-1 is labeled a pseudogene. This CDR3 region has 19 residues.

The rearrangement links TRBV19 to TRBJ2-1; possibly TRBD2 for D (6 bases). Trimming removed 6 bases at V and 9 bases at J, with 18 bases between. The CDR3 loop spans 14 amino acids. Looked up from germline, CDR1 is LNHDA and CDR2 is SQIVND (reference sequence). CDR3 sequence reads: CASSYSPLGGEQFF. As DNA, the CDR3 is TGTGCCAGTAGCTATAGCCCCCTCGGGGGTGAGCAGTTCTTC.

V usage is TRBV5-4 and J usage is TRBJ1-1, with D hard to call. The CDR3 is made up of 12 amino acids. Trimming removed 0 bases at V and 6 bases at J, with 6 bases between. CDR1 and CDR2 (germline): SGHNT, YYREEE (reference sequence). The CDR3, as DNA: TGTGCCAGCAGCTTGGCGGGATCTGAAGCTTTCTTT. This sequence encodes CASSLAGSEAFF.

The gene calls are TRBV7-3 and TRBJ2-1; 7 bases align to TRBD2. The V and J ends lost 1 base and 8 bases, in that order; junction bases with no gene match: 14. There are 17 residues in the CDR3. Per germline, CDR1 SGHTA and CDR2 FQGTGA. DNA for the CDR3: TGTGCCAGCAGCTTAATGTTGCTAGCGGTCCTCCCCCATGAGCAGTTCTTC. Residues: CASSLMLLAVLPHEQFF.

The genes are TRBV11-1 and TRBJ2-3, with D tentatively TRBD2 (6 bases). Germline V CDR1 and CDR2: SGHAT, FQDESV (reference sequence). CDR3 length: 14 residues. The ends were cut back, 1 base at V and 6 bases at J, with 11 bases in the middle. The CDR3 loop reads CASSLGDWSDTQYF. CDR3 DNA: TGTGCCAGCAGCTTAGGGGACTGGTCGGATACGCAGTATTTT.

The chain combines TRBV27 with TRBJ2-2; 8 positions agree with TRBD1. The V and J ends lost 4 bases and 5 bases, in that order; junction bases with no gene match: 6. The germline V gene has CDR1 MNHEY and CDR2 SMNVEV (reference sequence). The CDR3 loop spans 15 amino acids. CDR3 DNA: TGTGCCAGCAGTTCCAGGACAGGGTGGACCGGGGAGCTGTTTTTT. It codes for CASSSRTGWTGELFF.

The CDR3 region is CSVEFPDTQYF. Written as DNA, the CDR3 is TGCAGCGTTGAATTCCCAGATACGCAGTATTTT. The chain combines TRBV29-1 with TRBJ2-3; D is unclear. Germline V gene sequence: CDR1 SQVTM, CDR2 ANQGSEA. The CDR3 length is 11 residues. The V and J ends lost 2 bases and 4 bases respectively, with 4 bases between them.

Points on this clone: The CDR3 end shows no conserved phenylalanine or tryptophan, and so a read error is likely. It is unclear where the CDR3 begins or ends on the DNA, so no DNA is shown, and the CDR3 is as TCRdb lists it. V and J are TRBV5-6 and TRBJ2-7; the D call in the table, TRBD2, was not verified against the DNA. Looked up from germline, CDR1 is SGHDT and CDR2 is YYEEEE. Ends included, the CDR3 has 12 residues. The CDR3 protein is CASSFVCGRGVG.

The CDR3, as DNA: TGTGCCAGCAGCTTTGCCGGACTTTCCTATGGCTACACCTTC. This translates into CASSFAGLSYGYTF. The chain employs TRBV5-4 and TRBJ1-2, with D hard to call. The V gene lost 2 bases and the J gene lost 4 bases, with 12 bases spanning the gap. Per the germline V gene, CDR1 is SGHNT and CDR2 is YYREEE (reference sequence). The CDR3 extends over 14 amino acids.

The gene calls are TRBV5-1 and TRBJ2-3, with D hard to call. V was shortened by 1 base and J by 0 bases, with 6 bases between the two germline ends. The germline CDR1 and CDR2 sequences are SGHRS and YFSETQ. CDR3 size: 14 residues. CDR3 protein: CASSLSSSTDTQYF. The DNA for the CDR3 is TGCGCCAGCAGCTTGTCCAGTAGCACAGATACGCAGTATTTT.